This T cell receptor (beta chain) was found in a study of tumor T cells in aggressive B-cell lymphoma. Libraries were prepared by immunoSEQ multiplex PCR; TCRdb keeps only in-frame clonotypes and omits some of them. The table lists about 860 clones, under 70% of them singletons. Sequenced: tumor tissue. The TCR was taken from an adult with diffuse large B cell lymphoma.

CDR3 DNA sequence: TGTGCCTGGAGTATCGGACAGGTAATGAACACTGAAGCTTTCTTT. It specifies CAWSIGQVMNTEAFF. The V gene is TRBV30, the J gene TRBJ1-1, with 7 bases fitting TRBD1. The V segment lost 2 bases and the J segment 0 bases; nucleotides outside the gene matches: 6. The CDR3 has 15 residues. The V gene's germline CDR1 is GTSNPN and CDR2 SVGIG (reference sequence).